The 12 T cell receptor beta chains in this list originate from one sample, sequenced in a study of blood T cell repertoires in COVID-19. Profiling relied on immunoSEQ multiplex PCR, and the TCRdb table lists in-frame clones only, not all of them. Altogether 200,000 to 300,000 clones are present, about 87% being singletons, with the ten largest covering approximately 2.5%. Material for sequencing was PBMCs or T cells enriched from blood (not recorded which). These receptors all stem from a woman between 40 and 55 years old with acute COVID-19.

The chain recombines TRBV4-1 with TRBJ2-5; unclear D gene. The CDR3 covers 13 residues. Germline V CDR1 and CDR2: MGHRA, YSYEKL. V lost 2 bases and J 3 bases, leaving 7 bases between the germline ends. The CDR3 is CASSQPSEETQYF. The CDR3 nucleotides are TGCGCCAGCAGCCAACCGTCCGAAGAGACCCAGTACTTC.

The CDR3, as DNA: TGTGCCAGCAGCTTAGAGGGAGTTTTCGCGGGAGGGATTAGAGAGACCCAGTACTTC. Amino acid sequence: CASSLEGVFAGGIRETQYF. The chain carries TRBV7-2 and TRBJ2-5; 9 bases match TRBD2. CDR1 is SGHTA and CDR2 is FQGNSA in the germline V gene. The CDR3 loop spans 19 amino acids. The trim removed 1 base at V and 4 bases at J, leaving 16 bases unmatched.

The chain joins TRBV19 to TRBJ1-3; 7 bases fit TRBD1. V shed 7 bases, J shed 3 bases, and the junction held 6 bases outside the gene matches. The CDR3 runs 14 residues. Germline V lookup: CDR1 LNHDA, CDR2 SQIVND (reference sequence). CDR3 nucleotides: TGTGCCAGTATCGCGACAGGGCATGGAAACACCATATATTTT. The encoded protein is CASIATGHGNTIYF. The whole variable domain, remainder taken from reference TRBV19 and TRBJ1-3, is DGGITQSPKYLFRKEGQNVTLSCEQNLNHDAMYWYRQDPGQGLRLIYYSQIVNDFQKGDIAEGYSVSREKKESFPLTVTSAQKNPTAFYLCASIATGHGNTIYFGEGSWLTVV.

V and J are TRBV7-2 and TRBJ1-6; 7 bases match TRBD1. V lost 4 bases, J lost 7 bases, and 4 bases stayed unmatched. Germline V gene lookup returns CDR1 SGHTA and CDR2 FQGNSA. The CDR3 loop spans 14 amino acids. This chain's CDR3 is CASSSGQRNSPLHF. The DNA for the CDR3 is TGTGCCAGCAGCTCGGGACAGAGGAATTCACCCCTCCACTTT.

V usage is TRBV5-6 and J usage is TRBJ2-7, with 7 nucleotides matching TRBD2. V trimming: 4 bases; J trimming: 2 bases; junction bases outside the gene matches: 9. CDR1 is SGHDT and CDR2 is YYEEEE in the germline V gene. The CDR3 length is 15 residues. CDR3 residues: CASSRRGLLTYEQYV. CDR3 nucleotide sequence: TGTGCCAGCAGCCGCCGGGGACTATTAACCTACGAGCAGTACGTC.

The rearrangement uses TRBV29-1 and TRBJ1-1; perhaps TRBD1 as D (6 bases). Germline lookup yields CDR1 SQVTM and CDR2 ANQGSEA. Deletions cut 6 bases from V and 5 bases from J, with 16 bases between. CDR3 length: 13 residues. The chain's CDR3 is CSVPAGAGTEAFF. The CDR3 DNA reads TGCAGCGTGCCGGCGGGGGCAGGTACTGAAGCTTTCTTT.

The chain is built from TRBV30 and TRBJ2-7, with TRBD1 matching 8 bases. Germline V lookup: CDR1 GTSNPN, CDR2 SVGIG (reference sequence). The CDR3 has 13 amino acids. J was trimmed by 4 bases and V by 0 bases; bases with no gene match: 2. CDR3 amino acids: CAWSVTGGYEQYF. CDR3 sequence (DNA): TGTGCCTGGAGTGTAACAGGGGGGTACGAGCAGTACTTC.

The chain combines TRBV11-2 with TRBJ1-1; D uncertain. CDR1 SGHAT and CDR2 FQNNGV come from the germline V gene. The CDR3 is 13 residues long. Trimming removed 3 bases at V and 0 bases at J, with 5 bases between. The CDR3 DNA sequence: TGTGCCAGCAGCTTGGCAATGAACACTGAAGCTTTCTTT. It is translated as CASSLAMNTEAFF.

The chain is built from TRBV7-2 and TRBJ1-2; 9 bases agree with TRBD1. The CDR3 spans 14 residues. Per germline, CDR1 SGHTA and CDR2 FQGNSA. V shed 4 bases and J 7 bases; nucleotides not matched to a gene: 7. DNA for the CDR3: TGTGCCAGCAGCTCAGACAGGGGGTTGAGTGGCTACACCTTC. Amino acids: CASSSDRGLSGYTF.

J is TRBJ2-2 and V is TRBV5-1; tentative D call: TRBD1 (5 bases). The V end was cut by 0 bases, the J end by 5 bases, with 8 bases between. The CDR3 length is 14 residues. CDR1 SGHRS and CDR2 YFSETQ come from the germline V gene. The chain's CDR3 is CASSLAGRTGELFF. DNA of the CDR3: TGCGCCAGCAGCTTGGCAGGGCGGACCGGGGAGCTGTTTTTT.

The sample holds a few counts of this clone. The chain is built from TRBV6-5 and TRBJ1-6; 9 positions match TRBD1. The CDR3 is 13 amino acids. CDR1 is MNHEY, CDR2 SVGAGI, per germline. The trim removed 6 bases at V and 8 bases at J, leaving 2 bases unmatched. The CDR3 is CASRGQGYSPLHF. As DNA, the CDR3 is TGTGCCAGCAGAGGACAGGGGTATTCACCCCTCCACTTT.

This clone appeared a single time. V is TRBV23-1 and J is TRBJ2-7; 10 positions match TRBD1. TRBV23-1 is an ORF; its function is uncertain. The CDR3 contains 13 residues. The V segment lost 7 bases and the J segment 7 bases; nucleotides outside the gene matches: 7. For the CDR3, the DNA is TGCGCCAGCACCCGACAGGGGGCTAAAGAGCAGTACGTC. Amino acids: CASTRQGAKEQYV.